Shown below are 20 T cell receptor beta chains from a single sample sequenced in a study of cytomegalovirus exposure and HLA in healthy donors. The PCR ran on 60 Vbeta and 13 Jbeta primers. Repertoires were generated with immunoSEQ multiplex PCR, while TCRdb's copy carries only in-frame clones and drops some. This table lists some 47,000 clones. The specimen sequenced was PBMCs. These receptors were obtained from a woman aged 40 to 49 in good health and CMV-seronegative.

The chain has TRBV4-2 and TRBJ2-1, with 10 positions matching TRBD2. V lost 4 bases, J lost 3 bases, and 3 bases stayed unmatched. Germline V gives CDR1 LGHNA, CDR2 YNFKEQ. This CDR3 has 15 amino acids. The CDR3 bases are TGTGCCAGCAGCCCCATAGCGGGGGGCTACAATGAGCAGTTCTTC. Its protein product is CASSPIAGGYNEQFF.

The gene calls are TRBV9 and TRBJ2-3; TRBD2 matches at 9 bases. The germline CDR1 and CDR2 sequences are SGDLS and YYNGEE. After removal of 6 bases from V and 2 bases from J, the junction contained 7 bases not matched to a gene. This CDR3 contains 15 residues. The DNA of the CDR3 is TGTGCCAGCACATCCGCGGGGGGGCCCACAGATACGCAGTATTTT. It translates to CASTSAGGPTDTQYF.

The CDR3: CASSLELGQGLNGYTF. DNA for the CDR3: TGTGCCAGCAGCCTCGAACTAGGACAGGGTTTGAATGGCTACACCTTC. V usage is TRBV5-4 and J usage is TRBJ1-2, with 8 bases matching TRBD1. Germline CDR1 and CDR2: SGHNT and YYREEE (reference sequence). The J segment lost 6 bases and the V segment lost 4 bases, leaving 14 bases of the junction unmatched. The CDR3 runs to 16 residues.

The chain employs TRBV9 and TRBJ1-1; the D gene is possibly TRBD1 (5 bases). Trimming removed 4 bases from V and 3 bases from J, with 10 bases in between. Looked up from germline, CDR1 is SGDLS and CDR2 is YYNGEE. The CDR3 consists of 13 residues. The CDR3 region is CASSLTGDTEAFF. Written as DNA, the CDR3 is TGTGCCAGCAGCCTAACGGGGGACACTGAAGCTTTCTTT.

Notes on this clone: This same CDR3 is encoded by further DNA sequences in the sample. This sequence joins TRBV9 and TRBJ1-6; D perhaps matches TRBD1 (5 bases). In germline, CDR1 is SGDLS, CDR2 YYNGEE. Trimming left V 0 bases short and J 9 bases short, with 13 bases between. CDR3 size: 15 residues. CDR3 in DNA: TGTGCCAGCAGCGTAGAAGGTCAGGGAGGTTCACCCCTCCACTTT. It encodes CASSVEGQGGSPLHF. Full variable domain (rest looked up from reference TRBV9 and TRBJ1-6): DSGVTQTPKHLITATGQRVTLRCSPRSGDLSVYWYQQSLDQGLQFLIQYYNGEERAKGNILERFSAQQFPDLHSELNLSSLELGDSALYFCASSVEGQGGSPLHFGNGTRLTVT.

This chain connects TRBV5-4 to TRBJ2-1; maybe TRBD2 (6 bases). The CDR3 has 14 residues. V was pared by 4 bases and J by 10 bases, with 18 bases between. The V gene's germline CDR1 is SGHNT and CDR2 YYREEE (reference sequence). In DNA form, the CDR3 reads TGTGCCAGCAGCCCGGAGGGGCGGGTGGGGGAGCAGTTCTTC. Translating it yields CASSPEGRVGEQFF.

The chain has TRBV19 and TRBJ2-5, with 7 nucleotides matching TRBD2. The V gene end was trimmed by 4 bases and the J gene end by 3 bases; junction bases not matched to a gene: 2. In germline, CDR1 is LNHDA, CDR2 SQIVND (reference sequence). CDR3 length: 13 amino acids. CDR3 region: CASSRDYKETQYF. CDR3 DNA sequence: TGTGCCAGTAGTAGGGACTACAAAGAGACCCAGTACTTC.

The chain recombines TRBV9 with TRBJ2-2, with 8 bases aligning to TRBD1. CDR3 size: 16 residues. The germline gives CDR1 SGDLS, CDR2 YYNGEE. J gave up 5 bases and V 4 bases, and 10 bases lay outside the gene matches. The CDR3 sequence: CASSSRGDRTTGELFF. The CDR3 DNA sequence: TGTGCCAGCAGCTCGAGGGGGGACAGGACAACCGGGGAGCTGTTTTTT. The complete variable domain, with remaining parts taken from reference TRBV9 and TRBJ2-2, reads DSGVTQTPKHLITATGQRVTLRCSPRSGDLSVYWYQQSLDQGLQFLIQYYNGEERAKGNILERFSAQQFPDLHSELNLSSLELGDSALYFCASSSRGDRTTGELFFGEGSRLTVL.

The genes are TRBV4-2 and TRBJ1-2, with TRBD1 identical over 7 bases. The CDR3 totals 14 residues. The junction had 6 bases not matched to a gene; V was cut back by 0 bases and J by 8 bases. CDR1 is LGHNA and CDR2 is YNFKEQ in the germline V gene. CDR3 DNA sequence: TGTGCCAGCAGCCAAGATTCAGGGGGTGAAGGCTACACCTTC. This gives the protein CASSQDSGGEGYTF.

This chain connects TRBV9 to TRBJ1-2, with 7 bases lining up with TRBD1. With 3 bases clipped from V and 8 bases from J, the junction kept 16 bases outside the gene matches. The CDR3 is 16 amino acids. Germline-derived CDR1 and CDR2 are SGDLS and YYNGEE. The CDR3 loop is CASSGGGQFIVGGYTF. CDR3 in DNA: TGTGCCAGCAGCGGAGGGGGACAGTTCATAGTGGGGGGCTACACCTTC. Supplemented by reference TRBV9 and TRBJ1-2, the full variable domain reads DSGVTQTPKHLITATGQRVTLRCSPRSGDLSVYWYQQSLDQGLQFLIQYYNGEERAKGNILERFSAQQFPDLHSELNLSSLELGDSALYFCASSGGGQFIVGGYTFGSGTRLTVV.

The V gene is TRBV5-1, the J gene TRBJ2-3, with D maybe TRBD2 (6 bases). Germline CDR1 is SGHRS and CDR2 is YFSETQ. Trimming took 7 bases from V and 3 from J, leaving 21 bases between them. The CDR3 length is 16 residues. The CDR3 DNA sequence: TGCGCCAGCTTCCCAGGAGGGGCCTATCCGACAGATACGCAGTATTTT. Its translation: CASFPGGAYPTDTQYF.

In regard to this clone: One end of the junction is discordant with germline, which a read error may explain. The V call is TRBV11-3, the J call TRBJ2-1; TRBD2 matches 7 bases. This CDR3 has 15 amino acids. Per germline, CDR1 SGHNT and CDR2 YENEEA. CDR3 bases: TGTGCCAGCAGCCTGGGGGGGACCTCCGACAATGAGCAGTTCTTC. Residues: CASSLGGTSDNEQFF.

The gene calls are TRBV19 and TRBJ1-3, with D maybe TRBD1 (5 bases). The CDR3 loop spans 15 amino acids. Germline CDR1 LNHDA, CDR2 SQIVND (reference sequence). The V and J ends lost 7 bases and 4 bases respectively, with 17 bases between them. The CDR3 coding sequence is TGTGCCAGTATCCATCACACAGGTCCGGGAAACACCATATATTTT. The encoded protein is CASIHHTGPGNTIYF.

The V call is TRBV5-1, the J call TRBJ2-7, with 9 bases fitting TRBD1. Trimming removed 2 bases from V and 1 base from J; junction bases left unmatched: 7. Germline assignment: CDR1 SGHRS and CDR2 YFSETQ. This CDR3 spans 16 amino acids. The CDR3 sequence is CASSLLGQGLSYEQYF. The CDR3 nucleotides read TGCGCCAGCAGCTTACTGGGACAGGGCCTATCCTACGAGCAGTACTTC. Using reference TRBV5-1 and TRBJ2-7 for the parts outside the CDR3, the full variable domain is KAGVTQTPRYLIKTRGQQVTLSCSPISGHRSVSWYQQTPGQGLQFLFEYFSETQRNKGNFPGRFSGRQFSNSRSEMNVSTLELGDSALYLCASSLLGQGLSYEQYFGPGTRLTVT.

CDR3 region: CASGGSYTDTQYF. CDR3 sequence (DNA): TGTGCCAGCGGAGGTTCGTATACAGATACGCAGTATTTT. V is TRBV6-1 and J is TRBJ2-3; D possibly corresponds to TRBD2 (5 bases). The CDR3 is made up of 13 amino acids. V shed 8 bases and J shed 3 bases, with 12 bases lying between them. CDR1 and CDR2 (germline): MNHNS, SASEGT.

J is TRBJ1-5 and V is TRBV10-3, with D uncertain. In germline, CDR1 is ENHRY, CDR2 SYGVKD. This CDR3 has 16 amino acids. The ends were cut back, 0 bases at V and 3 bases at J, with 12 bases in the middle. The CDR3, as DNA: TGTGCCATCAGTGAGTCGATCGGGGAGCCCAATCAGCCCCAGCATTTT. It specifies CAISESIGEPNQPQHF.

The CDR3 DNA reads TGCGCCAGCGCGCCGGGACTAGCTATGTACAATGAGCAGTTCTTC. Protein: CASAPGLAMYNEQFF. The chain joins TRBV4-3 to TRBJ2-1, with 9 nucleotides matching TRBD2. This CDR3 is 15 amino acids long. V was clipped by 8 bases and J by 4 bases; unmatched bases: 9. Germline loops: CDR1 LGHNA, CDR2 YSLEER.

CDR3 amino acids: CASMRMLGAEQFF. The CDR3 DNA follows: TGTGCCAGCATGAGGATGTTGGGGGCTGAGCAGTTCTTC. J is TRBJ2-1 and V is TRBV7-8, with TRBD1 as a possible D gene (6 bases). V was cut by 7 bases and J by 9 bases, with 16 bases left in between. Germline CDR1 SGHVS, CDR2 FQNEAQ. CDR3 size: 13 residues.

V usage is TRBV7-4 and J usage is TRBJ2-3, with D perhaps matching TRBD2 (6 bases). This CDR3 has 12 residues. The germline V and J ends were trimmed by 5 bases and 5 bases, with 8 bases remaining between them. Germline V lookup: CDR1 SGHVT, CDR2 SQSDAQ. DNA of the CDR3: TGTGCCAGCAGCCGAGCGGGAGATACGCAGTATTTT. Its translation: CASSRAGDTQYF.

In DNA form, the CDR3 reads TGTGCCAGCAGTTCGTACGTGGCTGATGAGCAGTACTTC. Translating gives CASSSYVADEQYF. The chain is built from TRBV6-6 and TRBJ2-7, with D unresolved. The CDR3 sequence is 13 residues long. Germline lookup yields CDR1 MNHNY and CDR2 SVGAGI (reference sequence). V lost 4 bases and J 7 bases, leaving 14 bases between the germline ends.